One sample yielded the 21 T cell receptor beta chains listed below, sequenced in a study of technical replicates of blood from several donors. Repertoires were generated with immunoSEQ multiplex PCR, while TCRdb's copy carries only in-frame clones and drops some. Found here are 15,000 or so clones, approximately 84% of them singletons; the top ten hold around an eighth. Sequences were obtained from PBMCs. These receptor sequences come from a human donor in good health.

This clone has a handful of counts. The chain has TRBV19 and TRBJ1-1; no clear D. V lost 2 bases and J lost 4, with 11 bases in between. CDR1 is LNHDA and CDR2 is SQIVND in the germline V gene (reference sequence). This CDR3 comprises 14 residues. The CDR3 spells CASSIRLEGTEAFF. CDR3 nucleotides: TGTGCCAGTAGTATAAGGTTAGAGGGCACTGAAGCTTTCTTT.

The sample holds a few counts of this clone. V and J are TRBV25-1 and TRBJ2-4, with D possibly matching TRBD1 (5 bases). The ends were cut back, 2 bases at V and 4 bases at J, with 9 bases in the middle. The CDR3 spans 14 residues. The germline V gene encodes CDR1 MGHDK and CDR2 SYGVNS. The CDR3 bases are TGTGCCAGCAGTGAAGACAGTCCTAAAAACATTCAGTACTTC. This encodes CASSEDSPKNIQYF.

J is TRBJ1-1 and V is TRBV6-4; TRBD1 agrees at 7 bases. This CDR3 region has 15 residues. The junction had 8 bases not matched to a gene; V was cut back by 6 bases and J by 1 base. Germline lookup yields CDR1 MRHNA and CDR2 SNTAGT. The CDR3 DNA reads TGTGCCAGCAGAAAAGAACAGGGGCAGAACACTGAAGCTTTCTTT. Amino acids: CASRKEQGQNTEAFF.

This clone was observed a single time. The genes are TRBV12-2 and TRBJ2-3; the table's D call of TRBD2 was not tested on the DNA. TRBV12-2 is a pseudogene locus. The length of the CDR3 is 18 residues. DNA for the CDR3: TGTGCAAGTCGCTTTAAGTTCGCTAGCGGGAAGAGGGCAGATACGCAGTATTTT. Translating gives CASRFKFASGKRADTQYF.

V usage is TRBV10-2 and J usage is TRBJ2-1, with 11 bases that match TRBD2. Germline lookup yields CDR1 WSHSY and CDR2 SAAADI. This CDR3 has 15 amino acids. V shed 6 bases, J shed 7 bases, and the junction held 8 bases outside the gene matches. Written as DNA, the CDR3 is TGCGCCAGCAGATTTCTAGCGGGAGGTATGAATGAGCAGTTCTTC. This gives the protein CASRFLAGGMNEQFF.

V and J are TRBV6-1 and TRBJ1-3; 8 bases map to TRBD1. Unmatched junction bases numbered 4, after V lost 3 bases and J lost 3 bases. CDR1 MNHNS and CDR2 SASEGT come from the germline V gene. The CDR3 runs to 15 residues. The CDR3, as DNA: TGTGCCAGCAGTGACACTGGACAGGGTGGAAACACCATATATTTT. Translating it yields CASSDTGQGGNTIYF.

The chain couples TRBV5-1 to TRBJ2-3; the D gene is possibly TRBD1 (6 bases). From germline, CDR1 is SGHRS and CDR2 YFSETQ. V lost 6 bases and J lost 6, with 17 bases in between. The CDR3 spans 14 residues. The CDR3, as DNA: TGCGCCAGCATGGCAGGGGCATTGTTGGATACGCAGTATTTT. Translation gives CASMAGALLDTQYF.

V and J are TRBV4-2 and TRBJ2-5, with 7 bases lining up with TRBD1. The germline V gene encodes CDR1 LGHNA and CDR2 YNFKEQ. The junction had 13 bases not matched to a gene; V was cut back by 4 bases and J by 2 bases. The CDR3 is made up of 17 amino acids. The CDR3 bases are TGTGCCAGCAGCCCTAAAGGACAGGCAGGGCCACAAGAGACCCAGTACTTC. This gives the protein CASSPKGQAGPQETQYF.

V gene TRBV6-4 combines with J gene TRBJ1-5; D remains ambiguous. Trimming shortened V by 0 bases and J by 5 bases, and 11 bases separated the two germline ends. Per the germline V gene, CDR1 is MRHNA and CDR2 is SNTAGT. The CDR3 has 15 residues. The CDR3 DNA reads as TGTGCCAGCAGTGACTCGTCGTCAGGCCATCAGCCCCAGCATTTT. This sequence encodes CASSDSSSGHQPQHF.

The chain couples TRBV5-1 to TRBJ2-3; a weak D match, TRBD2 (6 bases). Germline loops: CDR1 SGHRS, CDR2 YFSETQ. CDR3 size: 16 residues. Trimming took 4 bases from V and 0 from J, leaving 15 bases between them. The CDR3 here is CASSVGTDTSTDTQYF. Written as DNA, the CDR3 is TGCGCCAGCAGCGTGGGGACTGATACTAGCACAGATACGCAGTATTTT. Supplemented by reference TRBV5-1 and TRBJ2-3, the full variable domain reads KAGVTQTPRYLIKTRGQQVTLSCSPISGHRSVSWYQQTPGQGLQFLFEYFSETQRNKGNFPGRFSGRQFSNSRSEMNVSTLELGDSALYLCASSVGTDTSTDTQYFGPGTRLTVL.

The rearrangement joins TRBV5-1 to TRBJ1-4; perhaps TRBD1 as D (5 bases). The germline V gene encodes CDR1 SGHRS and CDR2 YFSETQ. The CDR3 has 13 residues. Trimming stripped 7 bases from V and 2 bases from J, with 9 bases between. The CDR3 loop reads CASGRGTNEKLFF. CDR3 nucleotide sequence: TGCGCCAGCGGAAGGGGCACTAATGAAAAACTGTTTTTT. Based on the CDR3 plus reference TRBV5-1 and TRBJ1-4, the full variable domain is KAGVTQTPRYLIKTRGQQVTLSCSPISGHRSVSWYQQTPGQGLQFLFEYFSETQRNKGNFPGRFSGRQFSNSRSEMNVSTLELGDSALYLCASGRGTNEKLFFGSGTQLSVL.

J is TRBJ2-3 and V is TRBV9, with 7 bases matching TRBD2. Per germline, CDR1 SGDLS and CDR2 YYNGEE. The CDR3 consists of 15 residues. Trimming took 0 bases from V and 1 from J; bases not matched to a gene: 2. CDR3 amino acids: CASSVGLAGTDTQYF. As DNA, the CDR3 is TGTGCCAGCAGCGTAGGCCTAGCGGGCACAGATACGCAGTATTTT.

V and J are TRBV7-6 and TRBJ2-2; TRBD1 is a possible D gene (6 bases). Deletions cut 5 bases from V and 5 bases from J, with 18 bases between. Germline V gene data show CDR1 as SGHVS and CDR2 as FNYEAQ. This CDR3 has 16 amino acids. The CDR3 DNA reads as TGTGCCAGCAGCCCCCGTATTCGGACAGATACCGGGGAGCTGTTTTTT. Protein product: CASSPRIRTDTGELFF.

This sequence joins TRBV7-6 and TRBJ2-7; the match to TRBD1 covers 9 bases. The junction had 10 bases not matched to a gene; V was cut back by 5 bases and J by 5 bases. CDR3 length: 15 amino acids. Germline V gene lookup returns CDR1 SGHVS and CDR2 FNYEAQ. The CDR3 loop reads CASSQYRDRVNEQYF. The CDR3 region has the DNA TGTGCCAGCAGCCAGTACCGGGACAGGGTTAACGAGCAGTACTTC.

The chain is built from TRBV30 and TRBJ2-5, with 8 bases matching TRBD2. This CDR3 comprises 14 residues. Germline CDR1 is GTSNPN and CDR2 is SVGIG (reference sequence). V was clipped by 7 bases and J by 5 bases; unmatched bases: 12. The CDR3 spells CASAGTRGGETQYF. CDR3 bases: TGTGCCTCCGCCGGGACTAGAGGGGGGGAGACCCAGTACTTC.

V gene TRBV28 combines with J gene TRBJ2-7, with 9 bases lining up with TRBD1. J lost 5 bases, V lost 4 bases, and 12 bases had no gene match. Germline CDR1 MDHEN, CDR2 SYDVKM. The CDR3 is 16 residues long. The CDR3 bases are TGTGCCAGCAGTTCCCCTCCGGGACAGGGTTTACACGAGCAGTACTTC. Translation gives CASSSPPGQGLHEQYF.

The chain couples TRBV5-6 to TRBJ1-2; 9 nucleotides align to TRBD1. This CDR3 is 16 amino acids long. J was trimmed by 7 bases and V by 0 bases; bases with no gene match: 10. Germline V CDR1 and CDR2: SGHDT, YYEEEE. The CDR3 DNA reads TGTGCCAGCAGCTTGGCCACAGGGGGCTTGATCGGTGGCTACACCTTC. Translated: CASSLATGGLIGGYTF.

The V and J genes are TRBV9 and TRBJ1-1, with a weak D call TRBD1 (6 bases). Trimming stripped 5 bases from V and 10 bases from J, with 21 bases between. The CDR3 consists of 14 residues. Germline values: CDR1 SGDLS, CDR2 YYNGEE. CDR3 bases: TGTGCCAGCAGTGTGGGGGGGGCACCTCCGCGAGCTTTCTTT. The encoded protein is CASSVGGAPPRAFF.

V gene TRBV10-3 combines with J gene TRBJ2-3; D perhaps matches TRBD2 (6 bases). CDR1 and CDR2 (germline): ENHRY, SYGVKD. The V and J ends lost 6 bases and 5 bases respectively, with 9 bases between them. The CDR3 is made up of 12 amino acids. CDR3 region: CAIRGGLDTQYF. Here the CDR3 DNA reads TGTGCCATCAGGGGAGGACTAGATACGCAGTATTTT.

This rearrangement joins TRBV30 to TRBJ2-1; D is possibly TRBD1 (5 bases). CDR1 GTSNPN and CDR2 SVGIG come from the germline V gene (reference sequence). This CDR3 contains 12 residues. V was pared by 2 bases and J by 8 bases, with 10 bases between. The CDR3 loop is CAWSMWGHEQFF. The CDR3 bases are TGTGCCTGGAGTATGTGGGGCCATGAGCAGTTCTTC.

V usage is TRBV19 and J usage is TRBJ2-1; TRBD2 aligns across 9 bases. CDR1 is LNHDA, CDR2 SQIVND, per germline (reference sequence). V shed 7 bases, J shed 7 bases, and the junction held 8 bases outside the gene matches. This CDR3 region has 14 residues. For the CDR3, the DNA is TGTGCCAGTAACGGCGGGAGGGCGGCGAATGAGCAGTTCTTC. This gives the protein CASNGGRAANEQFF.